Following are 9 T cell receptor beta chains from one sample sequenced in a study of T-cell memory formation after mild COVID-19. TCRdb re-called the 5' RACE reads with MiXCR, one entry per CDR3 protein. The sample yields roughly 280,000 distinct CDR3 sequences, roughly 8.2% seen once. The sequenced sample was PBMCs or a T cell subset sorted from them (not recorded which). The receptors come from a man younger than 30 who had mild COVID-19 (a few samples of this study predate the infection). Cell type and time point are not known.

This clonotype came up many times. The chain has TRBV20-1 and TRBJ2-3; 7 nucleotides match TRBD1. With 4 bases clipped from V and 6 bases from J, the junction kept 10 bases outside the gene matches. This CDR3 is built from 14 residues. Germline V CDR1 and CDR2: DFQATT, SNEGSKA (reference sequence). The CDR3 loop is CSAKKGQSLDTQYF. The CDR3 bases are TGCAGTGCTAAAAAGGGACAGTCGCTGGATACGCAGTATTTT.

This clonotype was found a few times. The chain carries TRBV4-1 and TRBJ2-1; TRBD1 is a possible D gene (5 bases). The V gene's germline CDR1 is MGHRA and CDR2 YSYEKL. CDR3 size: 15 residues. The V end lost 5 bases, the J end lost 9 bases, and 20 bases lay between the germline ends. CDR3 loop: CASSGWFPPRGEQFF. CDR3 DNA sequence: TGCGCCAGCAGCGGCTGGTTCCCCCCAAGGGGTGAGCAGTTCTTC.

This clonotype was counted ten times or more. The chain has TRBV27 and TRBJ2-1; TRBD1 aligns across 7 bases. Losses at the gene ends were 5 bases for V and 3 bases for J; bases not matched to a gene: 7. The CDR3 is made up of 15 amino acids. The germline CDR1 and CDR2 sequences are MNHEY and SMNVEV (reference sequence). The CDR3 DNA is TGTGCCAGCAGTCCGGGACAGCCCAACTACAATGAGCAGTTCTTC. Translation gives CASSPGQPNYNEQFF.

The chain couples TRBV6-5 to TRBJ2-2, with 7 bases matching TRBD1. Germline CDR1 is MNHEY and CDR2 is SVGAGI. The CDR3 loop spans 15 amino acids. V shed 6 bases, J shed 2 bases, and the junction held 6 bases outside the gene matches. CDR3 region: CASRHRQGNTGELFF. In DNA, the CDR3 is TGTGCCAGCAGACATCGACAGGGTAACACCGGGGAGCTGTTTTTT.

This chain uses TRBV5-1 with TRBJ2-5; TRBD1 matches at 8 bases. There are 14 residues in the CDR3. Germline CDR1 is SGHRS and CDR2 is YFSETQ. The trim removed 6 bases at V and 4 bases at J, leaving 8 bases unmatched. CDR3: CASTTGQGRETQYF. CDR3 coding DNA: TGCGCCAGCACCACAGGACAGGGACGAGAGACCCAGTACTTC.

This clonotype was observed a handful of times. This rearrangement joins TRBV7-6 to TRBJ1-1; no clear D. Trimming removed 5 bases from V and 1 base from J, with 11 bases in between. Germline V gives CDR1 SGHVS, CDR2 FNYEAQ. The CDR3 loop spans 14 amino acids. CDR3 in amino acids: CASSLSRENTEAFF. DNA of the CDR3: TGTGCCAGCAGCCTATCCCGGGAGAACACTGAAGCTTTCTTT.

A few counts support this clonotype. V usage is TRBV7-2 and J usage is TRBJ2-2; D unresolved. There are 13 residues in the CDR3. Trimming shortened V by 10 bases and J by 5 bases, and 14 bases separated the two germline ends. CDR1 is SGHTA, CDR2 FQGNSA, per germline. For the CDR3, the DNA is TGTGCCACCCTAGGGCGCAGAACCGGGGAGCTGTTTTTT. Encoded protein: CATLGRRTGELFF. Based on the CDR3 plus reference TRBV7-2 and TRBJ2-2, the full variable domain is GAGVSQSPSNKVTEKGKDVELRCDPISGHTALYWYRQSLGQGLEFLIYFQGNSAPDKSGLPSDRFSAERTGGSVSTLTIQRTQQEDSAVYLCATLGRRTGELFFGEGSRLTVL.

The chain recombines TRBV2 with TRBJ1-5; D is unresolved. The V gene's germline CDR1 is SNHLY and CDR2 FYNNEI. The CDR3 sequence is 14 residues long. V was shortened by 7 bases and J by 1 base, with 11 bases between the two germline ends. CDR3 nucleotide sequence: TGTGCCAGCACCCCGACGAACAGCAATCAGCCCCAGCATTTT. It encodes CASTPTNSNQPQHF.

This clonotype was observed a few times. V gene TRBV3-1 combines with J gene TRBJ2-2; 9 nucleotides align to TRBD1. The V and J ends lost 3 bases and 1 base, in that order; junction bases with no gene match: 3. This CDR3 comprises 16 residues. Germline V gene data show CDR1 as LGHDT and CDR2 as YNNKEL (reference sequence). CDR3 DNA: TGTGCCAGCAGCCAGGGGACAGGGATGAACACCGGGGAGCTGTTTTTT. Protein: CASSQGTGMNTGELFF.